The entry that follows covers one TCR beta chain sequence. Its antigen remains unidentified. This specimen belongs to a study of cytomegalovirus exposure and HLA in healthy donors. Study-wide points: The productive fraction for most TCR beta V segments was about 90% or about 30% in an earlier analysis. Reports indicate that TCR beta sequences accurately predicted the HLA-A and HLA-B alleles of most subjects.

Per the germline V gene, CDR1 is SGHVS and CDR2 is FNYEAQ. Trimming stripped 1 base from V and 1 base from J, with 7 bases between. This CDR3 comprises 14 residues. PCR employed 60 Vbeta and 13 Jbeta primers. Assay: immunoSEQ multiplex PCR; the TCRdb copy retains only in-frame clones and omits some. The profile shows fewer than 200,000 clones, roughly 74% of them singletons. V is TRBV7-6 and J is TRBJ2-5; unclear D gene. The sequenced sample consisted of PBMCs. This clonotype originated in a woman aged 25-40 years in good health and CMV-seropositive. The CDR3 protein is CASSLDPGQETQYF. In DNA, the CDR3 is TGTGCCAGCAGCTTAGACCCCGGCCAAGAGACCCAGTACTTC.